The 30 T cell receptor beta chains given below trace back to one sample, sequenced in a study of T cell responses to AZD1222 COVID-19 vaccine. The repertoire was sequenced with immunoSEQ multiplex PCR; TCRdb's copy has only in-frame clones and lacks some. The table has roughly 120,000 clones, roughly 86% seen once. Specimen: peripheral blood, collected on day 0 of AZD1222 vaccination. Receptors were obtained from an adult in good health.

This clone has just a few counts. The chain combines TRBV10-1 with TRBJ2-7, with 9 bases fitting TRBD1. The junction had 10 bases not matched to a gene; V was cut back by 6 bases and J by 7 bases. The length of the CDR3 is 14 residues. Germline-derived CDR1 and CDR2 are WNHNN and SYGVQD (reference sequence). CDR3 residues: CASSPEVDRGEQYF. CDR3 sequence (DNA): TGCGCCAGCAGCCCCGAGGTAGACAGGGGGGAGCAGTACTTC.

The chain recombines TRBV30 with TRBJ2-5, with 8 nucleotides matching TRBD1. V dropped 2 bases and J dropped 2; count of bases not matched to a gene: 4. The length of the CDR3 is 14 residues. Germline lookup yields CDR1 GTSNPN and CDR2 SVGIG (reference sequence). CDR3 protein: CAWSSTGGQETQYF. CDR3 nucleotide sequence: TGTGCCTGGAGTTCAACAGGGGGGCAAGAGACCCAGTACTTC.

V and J are TRBV5-1 and TRBJ1-1; 8 positions agree with TRBD1. J was trimmed by 8 bases and V by 4 bases; bases with no gene match: 7. CDR1 and CDR2 (germline): SGHRS, YFSETQ. The CDR3 extends over 13 amino acids. Written as DNA, the CDR3 is TGCGCCAGCAGCACAGGACAGGGCCCGGAAGCTTTCTTT. It encodes CASSTGQGPEAFF.

The chain has TRBV4-1 and TRBJ2-1; D is perhaps TRBD2 (6 bases). CDR1 and CDR2 from the germline V gene are MGHRA and YSYEKL. CDR3 length: 17 amino acids. V was clipped by 1 base and J by 3 bases, with 16 bases between them. The CDR3 region has the DNA TGCGCCAGCAGCCAAGTTCCCAAGGGAGGACACTACAATGAGCAGTTCTTC. Its protein is CASSQVPKGGHYNEQFF.

This rearrangement joins TRBV25-1 to TRBJ1-5; TRBD1 agrees at 7 bases. CDR1 and CDR2 from the germline V gene are MGHDK and SYGVNS. V lost 7 bases, J lost 2 bases, and 2 bases stayed unmatched. The CDR3 is made up of 13 amino acids. This CDR3 is CASTDRGNQPQHF. DNA for the CDR3: TGTGCCAGCACCGACAGGGGCAATCAGCCCCAGCATTTT.

This chain joins TRBV1 and TRBJ2-3; no DNA check was done on the table's D call, TRBD2. TRBV1 is a documented pseudogene. The CDR3 extends over 18 amino acids. The CDR3 is CTSSQGTHPSGRSDTQYF. In DNA, the CDR3 is TGCACCAGCAGCCAAGGAACCCATCCTAGCGGGAGATCAGATACGCAGTATTTT.

This chain connects TRBV7-6 to TRBJ1-4; TRBD1 matches at 9 bases. Germline V gene data show CDR1 as SGHVS and CDR2 as FNYEAQ. The CDR3 runs to 15 residues. V was clipped by 5 bases and J by 8 bases; unmatched bases: 9. The CDR3 loop is CASSPSGQGSEKLFF. The CDR3 region has the DNA TGTGCCAGCAGCCCATCGGGACAGGGTAGCGAAAAACTGTTTTTT.

This clone has a handful of counts. The chain carries TRBV30 and TRBJ1-2, with a possible D match to TRBD1 (5 bases). The CDR3 is 14 amino acids. V was shortened by 5 bases and J by 5 bases, with 18 bases between the two germline ends. Germline V CDR1 and CDR2: GTSNPN, SVGIG (reference sequence). The CDR3 region has the DNA TGTGCCTGGGACCAGGGCGGTCCTTGGTATGGCTACACCTTC. It is translated as CAWDQGGPWYGYTF.

This sequence joins TRBV5-4 and TRBJ2-7; 9 bases map to TRBD1. Per the germline V gene, CDR1 is SGHNT and CDR2 is YYREEE (reference sequence). This CDR3 is built from 16 residues. V trimming: 1 base; J trimming: 7 bases; junction bases outside the gene matches: 12. The CDR3 protein is CASSLPWDREVGEQYF. CDR3 nucleotides: TGTGCCAGCAGCTTGCCCTGGGACAGGGAAGTCGGAGAGCAGTACTTC. Full variable domain (rest looked up from reference TRBV5-4 and TRBJ2-7): ETGVTQSPTHLIKTRGQQVTLRCSSQSGHNTVSWYQQALGQGPQFIFQYYREEENGRGNFPPRFSGLQFPNYSSELNVNALELDDSALYLCASSLPWDREVGEQYFGPGTRLTVT.

This clone showed up just once. The rearrangement links TRBV2 to TRBJ2-7; tentative D call: TRBD1 (6 bases). Germline CDR1 and CDR2: SNHLY and FYNNEI. V lost 6 bases to trimming and J lost 0 bases, with 12 bases between them. The CDR3 is made up of 14 amino acids. CDR3 DNA sequence: TGTGCCAGCAGGACTCAGGGGACCTCCTACGAGCAGTACTTC. This encodes CASRTQGTSYEQYF.

This chain uses TRBV10-2 with TRBJ2-5, with 9 nucleotides matching TRBD1. With V trimmed by 6 bases and J by 4 bases, 3 bases remained unmatched. Germline V CDR1 and CDR2: WSHSY, SAAADI. The CDR3 has 13 residues. The CDR3 region is CASRDRGLETQYF. Here the CDR3 DNA reads TGCGCCAGCAGGGACAGGGGATTAGAGACCCAGTACTTC.

The CDR3 is CASSDGGKYEQYF. The CDR3 DNA follows: TGTGCCAGCAGTGACGGGGGGAAGTACGAGCAGTACTTC. The V gene is TRBV6-1, the J gene TRBJ2-7; 7 bases map to TRBD2. The germline V gene encodes CDR1 MNHNS and CDR2 SASEGT. The CDR3 consists of 13 residues. V lost 3 bases, J lost 4 bases, and 3 bases stayed unmatched.

J is TRBJ2-3 and V is TRBV18; a weak D match, TRBD1 (5 bases). The CDR3 is 13 residues long. V lost 2 bases and J lost 4, with 7 bases in between. CDR1 and CDR2 from the germline V gene are KGHSH and LQKENI. CDR3 in amino acids: CASSPIGADTQYF. For the CDR3, the DNA is TGTGCCAGCTCACCAATAGGGGCAGATACGCAGTATTTT.

The chain joins TRBV14 to TRBJ2-4, with 11 nucleotides matching TRBD1. The junction had 7 bases not matched to a gene; V was cut back by 4 bases and J by 5 bases. The CDR3 runs 16 residues. Germline CDR1 and CDR2: SGHDN and FVKESK. DNA for the CDR3: TGTGCCAGCAGCCCGATACTGGGACAGGGGGAAAACATTCAGTACTTC. It is translated as CASSPILGQGENIQYF.

CDR3 sequence: CASSDRARSTNEKLFF. The CDR3 DNA is TGTGCCAGCAGTGACAGGGCGCGATCCACTAATGAAAAACTGTTTTTT. This chain connects TRBV6-1 to TRBJ1-4, with TRBD1 as a possible D gene (5 bases). This CDR3 is 16 amino acids long. CDR1 and CDR2 (germline): MNHNS, SASEGT. The V and J ends lost 3 bases and 2 bases respectively, with 13 bases between them.

CDR3 sequence: CASSLFVVDTQYF. The CDR3 DNA is TGTGCCAGCAGCTTATTCGTAGTGGATACGCAGTATTTT. The gene calls are TRBV11-2 and TRBJ2-3; D gene ambiguous. V was trimmed by 2 bases and J by 6 bases, leaving 9 bases between them. Per germline, CDR1 SGHAT and CDR2 FQNNGV. The CDR3 loop spans 13 amino acids. The whole variable domain, remainder taken from reference TRBV11-2 and TRBJ2-3, is EAGVAQSPRYKIIEKRQSVAFWCNPISGHATLYWYQQILGQGPKLLIQFQNNGVVDDSQLPKDRFSAERLKGVDSTLKIQPAKLEDSAVYLCASSLFVVDTQYFGPGTRLTVL.

The sample holds a few counts of this clone. CDR3 coding DNA: TGTGCCAGCAGTTACCCCGACGGATACGAGCAGTACTTC. Amino acid sequence: CASSYPDGYEQYF. The J gene is TRBJ2-7, the V gene TRBV6-5, with unresolved D. This CDR3 contains 13 residues. V was clipped by 2 bases and J by 4 bases, with 9 bases between them. Germline loops: CDR1 MNHEY, CDR2 SVGAGI.

The CDR3 DNA follows: TGTGCCAGTAGTATAGCCGGGACACCTAGCAATCAGCCCCAGCATTTT. It is translated as CASSIAGTPSNQPQHF. The rearrangement links TRBV19 to TRBJ1-5; weak D call: TRBD1 (6 bases). There are 16 residues in the CDR3. Germline V gives CDR1 LNHDA, CDR2 SQIVND (reference sequence). V lost 1 base and J 0 bases, leaving 10 bases between the germline ends.

This rearrangement joins TRBV6-5 to TRBJ2-7; 7 nucleotides agree with TRBD1. The CDR3 is 15 amino acids. CDR1 MNHEY and CDR2 SVGAGI come from the germline V gene. The ends lost 7 bases at V and 3 bases at J; junction bases unmatched: 12. CDR3 loop: CASTSPGQLIYEQYF. CDR3 DNA sequence: TGTGCCAGCACTAGCCCGGGACAGCTTATCTACGAGCAGTACTTC.

V gene TRBV23-1 combines with J gene TRBJ2-3; 14 positions match TRBD2. TRBV23-1 is labeled an ORF, and its function is uncertain. The CDR3 runs to 20 residues. J lost 1 base, V lost 8 bases, and 17 bases had no gene match. CDR3 in amino acids: CASPRGGLAGDRGCTDTQYF. CDR3 bases: TGCGCCAGCCCGAGGGGGGGACTAGCGGGAGACCGAGGTTGCACAGATACGCAGTATTTT.

V gene TRBV30 combines with J gene TRBJ1-5; D not resolved. The V and J ends lost 3 bases and 3 bases respectively, with 15 bases between them. Germline-derived CDR1 and CDR2 are GTSNPN and SVGIG (reference sequence). The CDR3 sequence is 15 residues long. CDR3 nucleotide sequence: TGTGCCTGGAGCCGGCCGGGTTTACACAATCAGCCCCAGCATTTT. Its protein is CAWSRPGLHNQPQHF.

V usage is TRBV6-2 or TRBV6-3 and J usage is TRBJ2-1; D might be TRBD1 or TRBD2, each matching 8 bases. The CDR3 spans 16 residues. The ends were cut back, 5 bases at V and 6 bases at J, with 20 bases in the middle. Germline V CDR1 and CDR2: MNHEY, SVGEGT. The CDR3 protein is CASSLQGASGFNEQFF. The CDR3 DNA reads TGTGCCAGCAGTCTCCAGGGGGCTAGCGGGTTCAATGAGCAGTTCTTC.

This clone showed up just a few times. The CDR3 region is CASSSGAGVATNEKLFF. In DNA, the CDR3 is TGTGCCAGCAGCTCAGGTGCGGGTGTTGCAACTAATGAAAAACTGTTTTTT. This chain joins TRBV5-4 and TRBJ1-4, with D uncertain. Germline CDR1 reads SGHNT; CDR2 reads YYREEE (reference sequence). Deletions cut 3 bases from V and 0 bases from J, with 15 bases between. The CDR3 totals 17 residues. Full variable domain (rest looked up from reference TRBV5-4 and TRBJ1-4): ETGVTQSPTHLIKTRGQQVTLRCSSQSGHNTVSWYQQALGQGPQFIFQYYREEENGRGNFPPRFSGLQFPNYSSELNVNALELDDSALYLCASSSGAGVATNEKLFFGSGTQLSVL.

This clone has a handful of counts. The chain employs TRBV19 and TRBJ1-5; TRBD1 agrees at 8 bases. This CDR3 contains 16 residues. V lost 5 bases and J lost 0; bases outside the gene matches: 6. The germline gives CDR1 LNHDA, CDR2 SQIVND (reference sequence). CDR3 in amino acids: CASSQHRGVSNQPQHF. CDR3 sequence (DNA): TGTGCCAGTAGTCAACACAGGGGGGTTAGCAATCAGCCCCAGCATTTT. The full variable domain, its missing parts supplied by reference TRBV19 and TRBJ1-5, is DGGITQSPKYLFRKEGQNVTLSCEQNLNHDAMYWYRQDPGQGLRLIYYSQIVNDFQKGDIAEGYSVSREKKESFPLTVTSAQKNPTAFYLCASSQHRGVSNQPQHFGDGTRLSIL.

The chain recombines TRBV19 with TRBJ2-5; a possible D gene is TRBD1 (6 bases). Germline V gene data show CDR1 as LNHDA and CDR2 as SQIVND (reference sequence). The CDR3 loop spans 11 amino acids. Trimming stripped 10 bases from V and 4 bases from J, with 10 bases between. CDR3 coding DNA: TGTGCCACAAAACAGGGAGAGACCCAGTACTTC. The encoded protein is CATKQGETQYF.

The V call is TRBV7-7, the J call TRBJ2-2, with a possible D match to TRBD2 (6 bases). V lost 8 bases to trimming and J lost 7 bases, with 11 bases between them. The CDR3 covers 12 residues. CDR1 is SSHAT, CDR2 FNYEAQ, per germline (reference sequence). CDR3 in amino acids: CASSPGVGELFF. The CDR3 coding sequence is TGTGCCAGCTCCCCGGGGGTCGGGGAGCTGTTTTTT.

The chain links TRBV29-1 to TRBJ1-3; 7 positions agree with TRBD1. Germline V gene lookup returns CDR1 SQVTM and CDR2 ANQGSEA. The CDR3 is 16 residues long. J was trimmed by 4 bases and V by 4 bases; bases with no gene match: 13. CDR3: CSVGGDGTGVGNTIYF. CDR3 nucleotide sequence: TGCAGCGTTGGTGGGGACGGAACAGGGGTCGGAAACACCATATATTTT.

The chain employs TRBV7-9 and TRBJ1-1, with D possibly being TRBD1 (6 bases). V lost 3 bases and J 7 bases, leaving 9 bases between the germline ends. The germline gives CDR1 SEHNR, CDR2 FQNEAQ (reference sequence). CDR3 length: 12 residues. CDR3 residues: CASSFSQGEAFF. In DNA, the CDR3 is TGTGCCAGCAGCTTTTCACAGGGTGAAGCTTTCTTT.

The chain has TRBV18 and TRBJ2-3; 12 bases are shared with TRBD2. The CDR3 spans 15 residues. CDR1 and CDR2 from the germline V gene are KGHSH and LQKENI. V lost 8 bases to trimming and J lost 3 bases; unmatched junction nucleotides: 6. The CDR3, as DNA: TGTGCCAGCCAATCCGGACTAGCGGGAACAGATACGCAGTATTTT. Translating gives CASQSGLAGTDTQYF. Filled out from reference TRBV18 and TRBJ2-3, the complete variable domain reads NAGVMQNPRHLVRRRGQEARLRCSPMKGHSHVYWYRQLPEEGLKFMVYLQKENIIDESGMPKERFSAEFPKEGPSILRIQQVVRGDSAAYFCASQSGLAGTDTQYFGPGTRLTVL.

CDR3 amino acids: CASSLGVGNQPQHF. CDR3 sequence (DNA): TGTGCCAGCAGCTTAGGCGTGGGGAATCAGCCCCAGCATTTT. This rearrangement joins TRBV13 to TRBJ1-5; D remains ambiguous. Trimming stripped 0 bases from V and 4 bases from J, with 7 bases between. Germline values: CDR1 PRHDT, CDR2 FYEKMQ (reference sequence). There are 14 residues in the CDR3.